Described below is a single T cell receptor (beta chain) sequence and its context. This sample stems from a study of blood T cell repertoires in COVID-19. Study information: The study drew acute and convalescent COVID-19 samples from the United States, Italy and Spain.

In terms of age and location, participants ranged from roughly 18 to 95 years and lived in about 25 US areas. Participants had their cohort set by participant-reported clinical history. Authors' methods: Amplified reference gene primers provided the basis for estimating nucleated cell counts. TCRdb's copy holds only in-frame clones and misses some; the assay was immunoSEQ multiplex PCR. The V and J calls and clone size come from that table; D and trimming were worked out from the DNA. This table holds around 250,000 clones, 80% to 85% found once. Sequencing was performed on PBMCs or T cells enriched from blood (not recorded which). This sequence was found in a man aged 45 to 65 who had recovered from COVID-19.

The CDR3 reads CSASSTAGERYEQYF. The CDR3 DNA is TGCAGTGCTAGTAGTACGGCGGGAGAACGCTACGAGCAGTACTTC. The V and J genes are TRBV20-1 and TRBJ2-7, with 7 bases lining up with TRBD2. In germline, CDR1 is DFQATT, CDR2 SNEGSKA (reference sequence). CDR3 length: 15 amino acids. V shed 3 bases, J shed 3 bases, and the junction held 11 bases outside the gene matches.